The 22 T cell receptor beta chains presented below share a single source sample, sequenced in a study of PD-L1 blockade in urothelial cancer. Time point in this sample: peripheral blood 6 weeks after treatment start. TCRdb keeps only in-frame clones here, not all; method: immunoSEQ multiplex PCR. The repertoire holds more than 60,000 clones, with 88% as singletons. The source was PBMCs, collected around atezolizumab (anti-PD-L1) treatment. The receptors here all came from a man in his 60s with urothelial cancer.

The rearrangement links TRBV5-1 to TRBJ2-1; 11 positions match TRBD2. Germline CDR1 reads SGHRS; CDR2 reads YFSETQ. This CDR3 comprises 16 residues. V dropped 1 base and J dropped 9; count of bases not matched to a gene: 9. CDR3 region: CASSLLLAGGKSEQFF. DNA for the CDR3: TGCGCCAGCAGCTTGCTGCTAGCGGGGGGTAAGTCTGAGCAGTTCTTC.

This clone appeared a single time. The chain has TRBV30 and TRBJ2-7; D gene ambiguous. CDR1 is GTSNPN and CDR2 is SVGIG in the germline V gene (reference sequence). The ends were cut back, 2 bases at V and 4 bases at J, with 9 bases in the middle. This CDR3 has 12 residues. CDR3 amino acids: CAWSNSQYEQYF. The CDR3 DNA follows: TGTGCCTGGAGTAACAGTCAGTACGAGCAGTACTTC.

This clone was picked up a small number of times. CDR3 amino acids: CASSELRAGGWSETQYF. The CDR3 coding sequence is TGTGCCAGCAGTGAACTAAGGGCGGGAGGGTGGAGCGAGACCCAGTACTTC. This chain joins TRBV6-1 and TRBJ2-5, with 9 bases identical to TRBD2. The CDR3 runs to 17 residues. The trim removed 2 bases at V and 5 bases at J, leaving 12 bases unmatched. Germline CDR1 reads MNHNS; CDR2 reads SASEGT.

The chain is built from TRBV6-5 and TRBJ1-2, with 7 positions matching TRBD1. Germline loops: CDR1 MNHEY, CDR2 SVGAGI. The CDR3 runs to 14 residues. V lost 2 bases, J lost 5 bases, and 5 bases stayed unmatched. The CDR3 DNA reads TGTGCCAGCAGTTACCGACAGGGAGAGTATGGCTACACCTTC. It yields the protein CASSYRQGEYGYTF.

The V call is TRBV7-9, the J call TRBJ1-2; TRBD1 might be the D (5 bases). The germline V gene has CDR1 SEHNR and CDR2 FQNEAQ (reference sequence). The CDR3 is 14 residues long. The V gene lost 8 bases and the J gene lost 4 bases, with 17 bases spanning the gap. CDR3 sequence: CASSDTNRVYGYTF. The DNA of the CDR3 is TGTGCCAGCTCGGACACGAATCGGGTCTATGGCTACACCTTC. Using reference TRBV7-9 and TRBJ1-2 for the parts outside the CDR3, the full variable domain is DTGVSQNPRHKITKRGQNVTFRCDPISEHNRLYWYRQTLGQGPEFLTYFQNEAQLEKSRLLSDRFSAERPKGSFSTLEIQRTEQGDSAMYLCASSDTNRVYGYTFGSGTRLTVV.

The chain employs TRBV11-2 and TRBJ2-7; a possible D gene is TRBD2 (5 bases). With 2 bases removed from V and 0 bases from J, the gap between germline ends came to 11 bases. This CDR3 is built from 15 residues. Looked up from germline, CDR1 is SGHAT and CDR2 is FQNNGV. The CDR3 coding sequence is TGTGCCAGCAGCTTAAGTACTGGGAGCTCCTACGAGCAGTACTTC. Translating gives CASSLSTGSSYEQYF.

The chain employs TRBV4-2 and TRBJ2-7; the match to TRBD2 covers 11 bases. CDR3 length equals 16 residues. Germline V gene lookup returns CDR1 LGHNA and CDR2 YNFKEQ. The ends lost 0 bases at V and 2 bases at J; junction bases unmatched: 3. CDR3: CASSQDRLAGPYEQYF. CDR3 nucleotides: TGTGCCAGCAGCCAAGATCGACTAGCGGGACCCTACGAGCAGTACTTC.

The rearrangement joins TRBV9 to TRBJ2-1; TRBD1 matches at 7 bases. CDR1 and CDR2 from the germline V gene are SGDLS and YYNGEE. The CDR3 is 14 amino acids. The trim removed 7 bases at V and 4 bases at J, leaving 8 bases unmatched. The CDR3 nucleotides read TGTGCCAGCGGGGACAGCCAACCATACAATGAGCAGTTCTTC. Protein: CASGDSQPYNEQFF.

This sequence joins TRBV9 and TRBJ2-2; D remains ambiguous. Between the trimmed V and J ends, which lost 0 bases and 3 bases, there was a span of 6 bases. CDR1 is SGDLS and CDR2 is YYNGEE in the germline V gene. This CDR3 is built from 14 residues. Here the CDR3 reads CASSVVGHTGELFF. CDR3 bases: TGTGCCAGCAGCGTAGTGGGCCACACCGGGGAGCTGTTTTTT.

The rearrangement links TRBV27 to TRBJ2-1, with 15 bases lining up with TRBD2. J was trimmed by 7 bases and V by 6 bases; bases with no gene match: 4. The CDR3 consists of 15 residues. Germline values: CDR1 MNHEY, CDR2 SMNVEV (reference sequence). The CDR3: CASRFGTSGRNEQFF. In DNA, the CDR3 is TGTGCCAGCAGATTCGGGACTAGCGGGAGGAATGAGCAGTTCTTC.

The V call is TRBV30, the J call TRBJ2-1; TRBD1 aligns across 7 bases. Germline loops: CDR1 GTSNPN, CDR2 SVGIG (reference sequence). This CDR3 region has 16 residues. The J segment lost 2 bases and the V segment lost 4 bases, leaving 11 bases of the junction unmatched. The CDR3 bases are TGTGCCTGGAAGAAAACCGGGACAGTTACCTACAATGAGCAGTTCTTC. Its protein product is CAWKKTGTVTYNEQFF. Combining the CDR3 with reference TRBV30 and TRBJ2-1 gives the whole variable domain SQTIHQWPATLVQPVGSPLSLECTVEGTSNPNLYWYRQAAGRGLQLLFYSVGIGQISSEVPQNLSASRPQDRQFILSSKKLLLSDSGFYLCAWKKTGTVTYNEQFFGPGTRLTVL.

This clone turned up a few times. The chain couples TRBV7-9 to TRBJ1-3, with TRBD1 identical over 7 bases. Germline V gene data show CDR1 as SEHNR and CDR2 as FQNEAQ (reference sequence). The CDR3 is made up of 14 amino acids. Trimming cost V 7 bases and J 4 bases; bases outside gene matches: 7. The CDR3 protein is CASTQGGSGNTIYF. In DNA form, the CDR3 reads TGTGCCAGCACCCAGGGGGGTTCCGGAAACACCATATATTTT.

This chain uses TRBV9 with TRBJ1-1; the D is unclear. Germline V gives CDR1 SGDLS, CDR2 YYNGEE. CDR3 length equals 14 residues. V was shortened by 0 bases and J by 2 bases, with 8 bases between the two germline ends. CDR3 in DNA: TGTGCCAGCAGCGTAGTTGCGATCAACACTGAAGCTTTCTTT. It yields the protein CASSVVAINTEAFF.

The chain uses TRBV11-3 and TRBJ2-5; TRBD1 is a possible D gene (5 bases). The V and J ends lost 0 bases and 4 bases respectively, with 9 bases between them. This CDR3 has 14 amino acids. Germline V gives CDR1 SGHNT, CDR2 YENEEA. The CDR3 coding sequence is TGTGCCAGCAGCTTAGAGCAGGGAAGAGAGACCCAGTACTTC. This translates into CASSLEQGRETQYF. Full variable domain (missing parts from reference TRBV11-3 and TRBJ2-5): EAGVVQSPRYKIIEKKQPVAFWCNPISGHNTLYWYLQNLGQGPELLIRYENEEAVDDSQLPKDRFSAERLKGVDSTLKIQPAELGDSAVYLCASSLEQGRETQYFGPGTRLLVL.

The chain carries TRBV4-1 and TRBJ2-3; 8 bases map to TRBD1. J gave up 2 bases and V 2 bases, and 9 bases lay outside the gene matches. From germline, CDR1 is MGHRA and CDR2 YSYEKL. The CDR3 totals 17 residues. The CDR3 reads CASSQPYRQGSTDTQYF. DNA for the CDR3: TGCGCCAGCAGCCAACCATACCGACAGGGGTCCACAGATACGCAGTATTTT.

The sample holds a few counts of this clone. V is TRBV5-4 and J is TRBJ1-1; maybe TRBD1 (5 bases). Trimming shortened V by 0 bases and J by 3 bases, and 12 bases separated the two germline ends. The CDR3 has 15 amino acids. In germline, CDR1 is SGHNT, CDR2 YYREEE (reference sequence). The DNA for the CDR3 is TGTGCCAGCAGCTTGGCCTACGTCAGGGACACTGAAGCTTTCTTT. It is translated as CASSLAYVRDTEAFF.

The rearrangement uses TRBV9 and TRBJ2-1; no firm D call. Germline CDR1 is SGDLS and CDR2 is YYNGEE. Trimming pared 4 bases from V and 10 bases from J, leaving 15 bases between. This CDR3 has 13 residues. CDR3 bases: TGTGCCAGCAGCTATGGCGGCCTATCCGAGCAGTTCTTC. It specifies CASSYGGLSEQFF.

This chain joins TRBV28 and TRBJ2-1; 10 bases align to TRBD1. Germline CDR1 reads MDHEN; CDR2 reads SYDVKM. Unmatched junction bases numbered 12, after V lost 5 bases and J lost 8 bases. The CDR3 sequence is 16 residues long. CDR3 bases: TGTGCCAGCAGTCCAAGTCGGGACAGGGGCATATATGAGCAGTTCTTC. This sequence encodes CASSPSRDRGIYEQFF.

The rearrangement joins TRBV7-9 to TRBJ2-4, with D possibly matching TRBD1 (5 bases). V was shortened by 4 bases and J by 4 bases, with 11 bases between the two germline ends. The CDR3 totals 14 residues. CDR1 SEHNR and CDR2 FQNEAQ come from the germline V gene (reference sequence). The CDR3 bases are TGTGCCAGCAGCTCAGGACATGGGAAAAACATTCAGTACTTC. Its translation is CASSSGHGKNIQYF.

This clone was observed a handful of times. This sequence joins TRBV25-1 and TRBJ2-7; 8 bases match TRBD1. The CDR3 loop spans 13 amino acids. The germline V gene has CDR1 MGHDK and CDR2 SYGVNS. J lost 6 bases, V lost 6 bases, and 7 bases had no gene match. CDR3 amino acids: CASSRGLLSEQYF. CDR3 sequence (DNA): TGTGCCAGCAGCAGGGGGCTACTCTCCGAGCAGTACTTC.

Notes on this clone: One end of the junction fails to match germline, which may point to a read error. V is TRBV30 and J is TRBJ1-1, with TRBD1 matching over 9 bases. Germline lookup yields CDR1 GTSNPN and CDR2 SVGIG (reference sequence). The CDR3 extends over 11 amino acids. CDR3 sequence: CAWSRGQGHLF. CDR3 sequence (DNA): TGTGCCTGGAGTAGAGGACAGGGGCATCTCTTT. Using reference TRBV30 and TRBJ1-1 for the parts outside the CDR3, the full variable domain is SQTIHQWPATLVQPVGSPLSLECTVEGTSNPNLYWYRQAAGRGLQLLFYSVGIGQISSEVPQNLSASRPQDRQFILSSKKLLLSDSGFYLCAWSRGQGHLFGQGTRLTVV.

This chain links TRBV10-3 with TRBJ1-1; D possibly corresponds to TRBD1 (5 bases). The germline V gene has CDR1 ENHRY and CDR2 SYGVKD. There are 12 residues in the CDR3. Between the trimmed V and J ends, which lost 3 bases and 7 bases, there was a span of 9 bases. The CDR3: CAISDQGGEAFF. CDR3 sequence (DNA): TGTGCCATCAGTGACCAGGGTGGTGAAGCTTTCTTT.